This entry concerns a single T cell receptor beta chain. The data derive from a study of blood T cell repertoires in COVID-19. Here immunoSEQ multiplex PCR was the method, and the copy in TCRdb shows in-frame clones only, minus some. Among more than 300,000 clones listed, roughly 80% were seen once. Cohort placement rested on clinical history that participants reported themselves. The length of the CDR3 is 12 residues. Trimming shortened V by 7 bases and J by 8 bases, and 14 bases separated the two germline ends. The germline gives CDR1 MNHEY, CDR2 SVGAGI. V and J are TRBV6-5 and TRBJ1-2, with D uncertain. The TCR sequence derives from a woman between 45 and 65 years old who had recovered from COVID-19. Specimen: PBMCs or T cells enriched from blood (not recorded which). The CDR3 region has the DNA TGTGCCAGCATCCTTGGTTCGCGAGGCTACACCTTC. Translating gives CASILGSRGYTF.